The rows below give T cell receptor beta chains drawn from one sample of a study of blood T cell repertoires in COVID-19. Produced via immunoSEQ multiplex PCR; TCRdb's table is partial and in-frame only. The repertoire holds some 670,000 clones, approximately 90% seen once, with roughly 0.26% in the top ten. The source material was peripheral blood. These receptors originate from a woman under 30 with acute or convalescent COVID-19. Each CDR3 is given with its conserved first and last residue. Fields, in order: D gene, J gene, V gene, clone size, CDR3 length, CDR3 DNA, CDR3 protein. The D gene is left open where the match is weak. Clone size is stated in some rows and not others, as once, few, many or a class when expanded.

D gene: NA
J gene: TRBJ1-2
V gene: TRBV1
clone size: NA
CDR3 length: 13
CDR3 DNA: TGCACCAGCAGCCAGCAGGGGAACTATGGCTACACCTTC
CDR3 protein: CTSSQQGNYGYTF

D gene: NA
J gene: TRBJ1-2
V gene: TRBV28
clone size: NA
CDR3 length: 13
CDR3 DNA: TGTGCCAGCCTAATGGACACCTACTATGGCTACACCTTC
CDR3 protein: CASLMDTYYGYTF

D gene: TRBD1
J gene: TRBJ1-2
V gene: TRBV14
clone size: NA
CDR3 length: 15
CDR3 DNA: TGTGCCAGCAGCCAAGCAGGAAGGGGGCCCTATGGCTACACCTTC
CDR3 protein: CASSQAGRGPYGYTF

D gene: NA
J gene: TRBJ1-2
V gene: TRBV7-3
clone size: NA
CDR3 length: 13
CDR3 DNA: TGTGCCAGCAGCTTATCAGGGGACTATGGCTACACCTTC
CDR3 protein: CASSLSGDYGYTF

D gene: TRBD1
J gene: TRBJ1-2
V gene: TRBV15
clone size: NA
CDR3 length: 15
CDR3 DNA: TGTGCCACCAGCCCAGGAGGGACAGGTTTCTATGGCTACACCTTC
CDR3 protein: CATSPGGTGFYGYTF

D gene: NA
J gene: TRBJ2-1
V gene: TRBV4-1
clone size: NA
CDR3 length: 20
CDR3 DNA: TGCGCCAGCAGCCAAGAATCTTTTTTGGGGGGGCTAGCGTTGGGGAATGAGCAGTTCTTC
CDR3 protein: CASSQESFLGGLALGNEQFF

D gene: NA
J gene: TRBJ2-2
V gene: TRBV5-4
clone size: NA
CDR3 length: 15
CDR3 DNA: TGTGCCAGCAGCTTGGCGGAGCGGAACACCGGGGAGCTGTTTTTT
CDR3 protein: CASSLAERNTGELFF

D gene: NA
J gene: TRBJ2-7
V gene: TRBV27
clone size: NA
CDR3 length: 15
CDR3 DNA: TGTGCCAGCAGTTCAGCCAAGGGGCCAAGTTACGAGCAGTACTTC
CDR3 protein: CASSSAKGPSYEQYF

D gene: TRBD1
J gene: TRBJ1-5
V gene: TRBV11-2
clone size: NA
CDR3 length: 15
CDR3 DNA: TGTGCCAGCAGCATGGGACAGGGAAATGGTCAGCCCCAGCATTTT
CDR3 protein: CASSMGQGNGQPQHF

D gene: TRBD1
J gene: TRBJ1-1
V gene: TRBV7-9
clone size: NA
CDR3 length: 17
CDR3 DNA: TGTGCCAGCAGCCCACCGACAGGGACTAGGAGAGACACTGAAGCTTTCTTT
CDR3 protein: CASSPPTGTRRDTEAFF

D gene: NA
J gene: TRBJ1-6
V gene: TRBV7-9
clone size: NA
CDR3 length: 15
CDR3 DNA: TGTGCCAGCAGCGGGACGGGGGGTTCTAATTCACCCCTCCACTTT
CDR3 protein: CASSGTGGSNSPLHF

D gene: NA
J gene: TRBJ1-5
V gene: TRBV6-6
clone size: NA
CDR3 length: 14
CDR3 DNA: TGTGCCAGCAATCAGGGATCCGGCAATCAGCCCCAGCATTTT
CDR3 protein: CASNQGSGNQPQHF

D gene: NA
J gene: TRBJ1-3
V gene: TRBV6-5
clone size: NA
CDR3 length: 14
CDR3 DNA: TGTGCCAGCAGTCCGCAGTACTCTGGAAACACCATATATTTT
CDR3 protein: CASSPQYSGNTIYF

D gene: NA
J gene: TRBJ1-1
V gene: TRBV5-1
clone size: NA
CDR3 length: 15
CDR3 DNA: TGCGCCAGCAGCTTGGAGTCAGGGTGGGAAACTGAAGCTTTCTTT
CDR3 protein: CASSLESGWETEAFF

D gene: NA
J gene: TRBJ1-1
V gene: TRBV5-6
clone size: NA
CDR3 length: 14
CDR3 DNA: TGTGCCAGCAGCACTGAACAGGATGGTACTGAAGCTTTCTTT
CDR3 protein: CASSTEQDGTEAFF

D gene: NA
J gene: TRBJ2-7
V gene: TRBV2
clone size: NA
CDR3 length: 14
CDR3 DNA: TGTGCCAGCAGTGAAGACGGGAAGGCCTACGAGCAGTACTTC
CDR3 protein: CASSEDGKAYEQYF

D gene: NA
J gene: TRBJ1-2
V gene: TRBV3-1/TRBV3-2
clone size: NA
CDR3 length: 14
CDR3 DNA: TGTGCCAGCAGGATAGGGGTGGATCTAGGAGGCTACACCTTC
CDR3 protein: CASRIGVDLGGYTF

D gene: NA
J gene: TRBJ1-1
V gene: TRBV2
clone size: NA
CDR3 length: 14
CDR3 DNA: TGTGCCAGCAGCGCCCGGACAGTGAACACTGAAGCTTTCTTT
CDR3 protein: CASSARTVNTEAFF

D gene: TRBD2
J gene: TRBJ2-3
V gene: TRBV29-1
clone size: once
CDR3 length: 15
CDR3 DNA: TGCAGCGTTGAAGGGGCGGGGGGATACACAGATACGCAGTATTTT
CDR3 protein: CSVEGAGGYTDTQYF

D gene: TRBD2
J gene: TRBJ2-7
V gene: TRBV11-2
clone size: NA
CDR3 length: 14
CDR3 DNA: TGTGCCAGCAGTTACCGGACTAGCGGAGACGAGCAGTACTTC
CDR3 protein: CASSYRTSGDEQYF

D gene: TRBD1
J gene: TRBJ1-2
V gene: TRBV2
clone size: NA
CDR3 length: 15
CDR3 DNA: TGTGCCAGCAGTGAAGAGGGGGCTTCCAACTATGGCTACACCTTC
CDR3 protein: CASSEEGASNYGYTF

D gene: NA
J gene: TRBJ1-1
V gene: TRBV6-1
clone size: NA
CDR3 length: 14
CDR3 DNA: TGTGCCAGCAGTGAACGGGTTTTCAACACTGAAGCTTTCTTT
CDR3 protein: CASSERVFNTEAFF

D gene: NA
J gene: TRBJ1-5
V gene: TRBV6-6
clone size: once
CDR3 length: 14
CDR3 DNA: TGTGCCAGCAGTTACTCCGGGGTAGGACAGCCCCAGCATTTT
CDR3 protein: CASSYSGVGQPQHF

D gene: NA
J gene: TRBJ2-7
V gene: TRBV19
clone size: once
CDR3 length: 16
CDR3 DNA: TGTGCCAGTTGGGTGTATCGGGACACCCTCTCCTACGAGCAGTACTTC
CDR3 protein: CASWVYRDTLSYEQYF

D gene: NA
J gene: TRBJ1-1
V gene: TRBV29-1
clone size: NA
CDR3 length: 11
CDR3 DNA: TGCAGCGTGGAGACAGATCCCGCCATTCTCTTT
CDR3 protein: CSVETDPAILF